These 19 T cell receptor beta chains were all obtained from the same sample, sequenced in a study of T cell repertoires and leukemia-associated antigens. These receptors lack a known antigen. A single record per CDR3 protein comes from TCRdb applying MiXCR to the 5' RACE reads. The sample has 13,000 to 15,000 distinct CDR3 sequences; about 39% are singletons. Sequenced input: CD3+ T cells sorted from blood and cultured. The receptor set was obtained from a female donor in good health.

This chain joins TRBV7-2 and TRBJ2-7, with a possible D match to TRBD1 (6 bases). Germline V gives CDR1 SGHTA, CDR2 FQGNSA. V lost 2 bases and J 3 bases, leaving 11 bases between the germline ends. This CDR3 spans 14 amino acids. The CDR3 nucleotides read TGTGCCAGCAGCTTAAGGTACAGGGACTACGAGCAGTACTTC. It specifies CASSLRYRDYEQYF.

This clonotype was seen once. CDR3 in amino acids: CSAGTSGSFYEQFF. The CDR3 region has the DNA TGCAGTGCCGGGACTAGCGGGAGTTTCTATGAGCAGTTCTTC. The rearrangement uses TRBV20-1 and TRBJ2-1; 14 bases match TRBD2. The CDR3 is 14 residues long. Germline V gene lookup returns CDR1 DFQATT and CDR2 SNEGSKA (reference sequence). The V gene end was trimmed by 6 bases and the J gene end by 8 bases; junction bases not matched to a gene: 6.

The rearrangement uses TRBV20-1 and TRBJ2-1, with 12 bases identical to TRBD2. V lost 1 base to trimming and J lost 2 bases; unmatched junction nucleotides: 9. The germline V gene has CDR1 DFQATT and CDR2 SNEGSKA (reference sequence). The CDR3 consists of 18 residues. The CDR3 nucleotides read TGCAGTGCTAGAGTGTGGTTAGCTAGCGGGAGGGCCTACAATGAGCAGTTCTTC. Translated, it gives CSARVWLASGRAYNEQFF.

This clonotype is termed medium-sized. V usage is TRBV24-1 and J usage is TRBJ2-1, with 8 bases lining up with TRBD1. With 5 bases clipped from V and 6 bases from J, the junction kept 2 bases outside the gene matches. The CDR3 extends over 13 amino acids. Germline V gives CDR1 KGHDR, CDR2 SFDVKD. The CDR3: CATSVTGGNEQFF. Written as DNA, the CDR3 is TGTGCCACCAGTGTCACAGGGGGCAATGAGCAGTTCTTC.

This clonotype is medium-sized. CDR3 coding DNA: TGCAGTGCTGCAAGCGGGGGTGATCCTGAGGATACGCAGTATTTT. It encodes CSAASGGDPEDTQYF. The genes are TRBV20-1 and TRBJ2-3; 8 bases map to TRBD2. The J segment lost 6 bases and the V segment lost 5 bases, leaving 13 bases of the junction unmatched. The CDR3 spans 15 residues. Germline V gives CDR1 DFQATT, CDR2 SNEGSKA (reference sequence).

This clonotype has ten or more counts. The V call is TRBV7-8, the J call TRBJ2-7, with 11 bases matching TRBD2. CDR1 and CDR2 (germline): SGHVS, FQNEAQ. Trimming cost V 5 bases and J 2 bases; bases outside gene matches: 2. The length of the CDR3 is 14 residues. For the CDR3, the DNA is TGTGCCAGCAGCCAGACTAGCGGGACCTACGAGCAGTACTTC. Its protein is CASSQTSGTYEQYF.

A note on this clonotype: A read error is likely, as this CDR3 ends without the conserved phenylalanine or tryptophan. The CDR3 here is CSARTIQGLSYNEQFL. The DNA for the CDR3 is TGCAGTGCTAGAACAATACAGGGACTCTCCTACAATGAGCAGTTCCTC. The gene calls are TRBV20-1 and TRBJ2-1; D may be TRBD1 or TRBD2 (6 bases each). Germline CDR1 DFQATT, CDR2 SNEGSKA (reference sequence). The V end lost 2 bases, the J end lost 0 bases, and 14 bases lay between the germline ends. The length of the CDR3 is 16 residues.

As DNA, the CDR3 is TGCGCCAGCAGCTCTGTAAGCTCCTACAATGAGCAGTTCTTC. It yields the protein CASSSVSSYNEQFF. This chain links TRBV5-1 with TRBJ2-1; D unresolved. The length of the CDR3 is 14 residues. Germline assignment: CDR1 SGHRS and CDR2 YFSETQ. V shed 3 bases and J shed 0 bases, with 7 bases lying between them.

This clonotype is labeled medium-sized. In DNA form, the CDR3 reads TGCAGCTCATGGGGTGGAGACCGAAACCAAGAGACCCAGTACTTC. Translation: CSSWGGDRNQETQYF. The genes are TRBV29-1 and TRBJ2-5, with unresolved D. V shed 8 bases and J shed 0 bases, with 19 bases lying between them. This CDR3 comprises 15 residues. CDR1 is SQVTM, CDR2 ANQGSEA, per germline.

In this sample, this clonotype turned up many times. This sequence joins TRBV28 and TRBJ1-1; D uncertain. CDR3 length: 15 residues. Germline lookup yields CDR1 MDHEN and CDR2 SYDVKM. V was trimmed by 1 base and J by 5 bases, leaving 14 bases between them. The CDR3: CASSLFLGGKTEAFF. CDR3 coding DNA: TGTGCCAGCAGTTTATTTCTGGGAGGTAAGACTGAAGCTTTCTTT.

This clonotype is medium-sized by share. The chain is built from TRBV12-3 or TRBV12-4 and TRBJ1-4, with D perhaps matching TRBD1 (6 bases). V lost 3 bases and J 3 bases, leaving 14 bases between the germline ends. This CDR3 is built from 16 residues. For the CDR3, the DNA is TGTGCCAGCAGTTTTGACAGGTCTTTTCCTAATGAAAAACTGTTTTTT. Translating gives CASSFDRSFPNEKLFF.

By proportion, this clonotype is medium-sized. A read error is likely, as this CDR3 ends without the conserved phenylalanine or tryptophan. The DNA is omitted, as the CDR3 cannot be located on it reliably, and the CDR3 follows TCRdb's listing. This chain links TRBV20-1 with TRBJ2-3; whether TRBD2, the table's D call, matches the DNA was not checked. Germline CDR1 DFQATT, CDR2 SNEGSKA (reference sequence). Inclusive of both ends, the CDR3 amounts to 22 amino acids. This CDR3 is CRTPATTSAVKSSSTGSRRMTS.

Sample share makes this clonotype medium-sized. CDR3 region: CASSQDGRVQGYTF. As DNA, the CDR3 is TGCGCCAGCAGCCAAGATGGGAGGGTTCAGGGCTACACCTTC. The gene calls are TRBV4-3 and TRBJ1-2; D call uncertain. The germline CDR1 and CDR2 sequences are LGHNA and YSLEER. V was shortened by 0 bases and J by 8 bases, with 13 bases between the two germline ends. This CDR3 contains 14 residues.

By proportion, this clonotype is medium-sized. The V and J genes are TRBV3-1 and TRBJ2-6; possible D gene TRBD1, 6 bases. V lost 3 bases and J 1 base, leaving 7 bases between the germline ends. Germline loops: CDR1 LGHDT, CDR2 YNNKEL (reference sequence). The CDR3 length is 15 residues. CDR3 residues: CASSHTGSGANVLTF. As DNA, the CDR3 is TGTGCCAGCAGCCATACAGGGTCTGGGGCCAACGTCCTGACTTTC.

This clonotype was observed many times. The chain has TRBV10-1 and TRBJ1-2, with D possibly TRBD1 on 5 matching bases. Germline-derived CDR1 and CDR2 are WNHNN and SYGVQD (reference sequence). This CDR3 has 15 amino acids. V lost 3 bases and J lost 6, with 17 bases in between. The CDR3 sequence: CASSDFRVLWDGYTF. The DNA for the CDR3 is TGCGCCAGCAGTGATTTCAGGGTCCTATGGGATGGCTACACCTTC.

To note about this clonotype: Germline and junction disagree at one end, which may indicate a read error. The chain joins TRBV18 to TRBJ2-7, with 7 bases that match TRBD1. Germline V gives CDR1 KGHSH, CDR2 LQKENI. The CDR3 sequence is 15 residues long. DNA for the CDR3: TGTGCCAGCCCACCAATGGCAGGGGGATGGGACGAGCAGTACTTC. Amino acid sequence: CASPPMAGGWDEQYF.

This clonotype was detected ten times or more. This chain uses TRBV18 with TRBJ1-2, with no clear D. The CDR3 is 17 residues long. With 2 bases removed from V and 0 bases from J, the gap between germline ends came to 16 bases. Germline CDR1 is KGHSH and CDR2 is LQKENI. The CDR3 loop is CASSPRPPQEANYGYTF. The CDR3 region has the DNA TGTGCCAGCTCACCAAGGCCCCCACAAGAAGCTAACTATGGCTACACCTTC.

The V call is TRBV28, the J call TRBJ2-7; 10 nucleotides agree with TRBD2. Germline values: CDR1 MDHEN, CDR2 SYDVKM. V shed 4 bases and J 3 bases; nucleotides not matched to a gene: 9. The CDR3 sequence is 16 residues long. The CDR3 region has the DNA TGTGCCAGCAGTTCCCACGGAAGCGGGAGGGTCTACGAGCAGTACTTC. As protein: CASSSHGSGRVYEQYF.

This chain joins TRBV24-1 and TRBJ2-7; TRBD2 aligns across 7 bases. The CDR3 has 14 amino acids. The V gene end was trimmed by 2 bases and the J gene end by 6 bases; junction bases not matched to a gene: 6. Looked up from germline, CDR1 is KGHDR and CDR2 is SFDVKD. The CDR3 DNA sequence: TGTGCCACCAGTGATTCAGCGGGAACGGGCGAGCAGTACTTC. Protein: CATSDSAGTGEQYF.